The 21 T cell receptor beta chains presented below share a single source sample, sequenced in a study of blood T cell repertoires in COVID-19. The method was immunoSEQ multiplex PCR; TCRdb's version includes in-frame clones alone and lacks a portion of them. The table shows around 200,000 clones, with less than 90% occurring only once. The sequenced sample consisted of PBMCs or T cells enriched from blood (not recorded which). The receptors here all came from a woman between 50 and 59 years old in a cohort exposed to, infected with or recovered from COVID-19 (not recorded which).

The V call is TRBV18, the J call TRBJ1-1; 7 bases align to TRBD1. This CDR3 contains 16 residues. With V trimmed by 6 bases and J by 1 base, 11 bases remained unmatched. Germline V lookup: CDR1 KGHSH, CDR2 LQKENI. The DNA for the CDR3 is TGTGCCAGCTCCGCGAAGGGGGCCATAGGGAACACTGAAGCTTTCTTT. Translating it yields CASSAKGAIGNTEAFF.

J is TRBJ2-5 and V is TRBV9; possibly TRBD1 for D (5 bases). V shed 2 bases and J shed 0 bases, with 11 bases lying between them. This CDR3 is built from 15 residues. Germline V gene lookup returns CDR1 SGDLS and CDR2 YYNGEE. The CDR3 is CASSVSATDQETQYF. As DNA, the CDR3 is TGTGCCAGCAGCGTTTCCGCGACAGACCAAGAGACCCAGTACTTC.

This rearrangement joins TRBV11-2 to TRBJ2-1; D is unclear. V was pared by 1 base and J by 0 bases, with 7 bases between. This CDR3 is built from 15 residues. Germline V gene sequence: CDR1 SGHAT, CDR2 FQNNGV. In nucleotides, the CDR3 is TGTGCCAGCAGCTTAGTCTCCCTCTCCTACAATGAGCAGTTCTTC. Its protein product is CASSLVSLSYNEQFF.

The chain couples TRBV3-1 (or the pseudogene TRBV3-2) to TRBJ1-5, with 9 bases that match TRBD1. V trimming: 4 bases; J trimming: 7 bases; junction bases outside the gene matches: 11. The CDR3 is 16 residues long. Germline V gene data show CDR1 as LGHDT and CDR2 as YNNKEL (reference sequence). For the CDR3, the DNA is TGTGCCAGCAGCCGCCCCGGGACAGGGTGGGAGCAGCCCCAGCATTTT. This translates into CASSRPGTGWEQPQHF.

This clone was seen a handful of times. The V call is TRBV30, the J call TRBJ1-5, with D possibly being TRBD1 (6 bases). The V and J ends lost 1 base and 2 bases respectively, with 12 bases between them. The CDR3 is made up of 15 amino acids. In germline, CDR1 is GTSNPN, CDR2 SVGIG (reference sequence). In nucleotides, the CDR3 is TGTGCCTGGAGTGAACAGGGATTGGGCAATCAGCCCCAGCATTTT. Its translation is CAWSEQGLGNQPQHF.

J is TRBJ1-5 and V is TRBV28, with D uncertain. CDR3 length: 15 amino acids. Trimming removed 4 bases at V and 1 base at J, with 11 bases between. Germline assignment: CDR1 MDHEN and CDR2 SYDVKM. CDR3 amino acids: CASSYGVASNQPQHF. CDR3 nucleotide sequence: TGTGCCAGCAGTTACGGGGTTGCGAGCAATCAGCCCCAGCATTTT. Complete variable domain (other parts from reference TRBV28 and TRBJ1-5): DVKVTQSSRYLVKRTGEKVFLECVQDMDHENMFWYRQDPGLGLRLIYFSYDVKMKEKGDIPEGYSVSREKKERFSLILESASTNQTSMYLCASSYGVASNQPQHFGDGTRLSIL.

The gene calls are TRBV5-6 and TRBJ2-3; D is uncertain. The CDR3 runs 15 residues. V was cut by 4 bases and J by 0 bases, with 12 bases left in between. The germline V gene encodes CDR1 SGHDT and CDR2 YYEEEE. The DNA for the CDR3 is TGTGCCAGCAGCCCGAGAGGTCTGAGCACAGATACGCAGTATTTT. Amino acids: CASSPRGLSTDTQYF.

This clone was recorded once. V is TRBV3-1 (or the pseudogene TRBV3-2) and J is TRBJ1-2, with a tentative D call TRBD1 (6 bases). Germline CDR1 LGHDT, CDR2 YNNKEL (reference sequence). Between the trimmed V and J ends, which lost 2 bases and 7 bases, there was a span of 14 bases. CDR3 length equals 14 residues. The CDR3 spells CASSQRYREGGYTF. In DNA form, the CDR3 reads TGTGCCAGCAGCCAACGATACAGGGAGGGTGGCTACACCTTC.

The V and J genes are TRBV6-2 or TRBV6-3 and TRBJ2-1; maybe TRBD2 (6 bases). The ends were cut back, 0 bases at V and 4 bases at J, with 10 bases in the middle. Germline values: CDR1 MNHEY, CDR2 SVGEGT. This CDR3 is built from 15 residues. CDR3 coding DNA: TGTGCCAGCAGTTACTCCCGGGACTTTTACAATGAGCAGTTCTTC. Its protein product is CASSYSRDFYNEQFF.

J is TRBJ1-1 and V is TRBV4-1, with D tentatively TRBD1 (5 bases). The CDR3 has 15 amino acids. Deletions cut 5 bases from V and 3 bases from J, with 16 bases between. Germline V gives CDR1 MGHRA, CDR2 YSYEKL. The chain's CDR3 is CASSTQRSGDTEAFF. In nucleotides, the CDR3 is TGCGCCAGCAGCACCCAGAGGTCGGGGGACACTGAAGCTTTCTTT.

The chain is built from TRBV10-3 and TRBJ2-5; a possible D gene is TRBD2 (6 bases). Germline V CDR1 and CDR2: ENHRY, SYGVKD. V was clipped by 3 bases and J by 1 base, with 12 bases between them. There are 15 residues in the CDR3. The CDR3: CAISESSSAQETQYF. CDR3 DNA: TGTGCCATCAGTGAATCCTCTAGCGCCCAAGAGACCCAGTACTTC.

The CDR3, as DNA: TGTGCCAGCAGTCCCCCATTCGGAAACACCATATATTTT. This sequence encodes CASSPPFGNTIYF. The genes are TRBV7-9 and TRBJ1-3; D ambiguous. V was trimmed by 6 bases and J by 4 bases, leaving 10 bases between them. CDR1 is SEHNR and CDR2 is FQNEAQ in the germline V gene (reference sequence). CDR3 length: 13 residues. Using reference TRBV7-9 and TRBJ1-3 for the parts outside the CDR3, the full variable domain is DTGVSQNPRHKITKRGQNVTFRCDPISEHNRLYWYRQTLGQGPEFLTYFQNEAQLEKSRLLSDRFSAERPKGSFSTLEIQRTEQGDSAMYLCASSPPFGNTIYFGEGSWLTVV.

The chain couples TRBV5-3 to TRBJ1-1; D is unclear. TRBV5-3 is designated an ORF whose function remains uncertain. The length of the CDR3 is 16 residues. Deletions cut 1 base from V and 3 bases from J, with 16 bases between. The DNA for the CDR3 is TGTGCCAGAAGCTTGTTAGGGAGCCCTAGGGACACTGAAGCTTTCTTT. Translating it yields CARSLLGSPRDTEAFF.

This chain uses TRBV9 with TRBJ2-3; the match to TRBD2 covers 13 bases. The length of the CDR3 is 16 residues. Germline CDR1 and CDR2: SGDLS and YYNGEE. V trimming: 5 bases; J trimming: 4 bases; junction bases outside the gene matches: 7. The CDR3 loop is CASSGRLAGGPDTQYF. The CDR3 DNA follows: TGTGCCAGCAGTGGGAGACTAGCGGGGGGACCAGATACGCAGTATTTT.

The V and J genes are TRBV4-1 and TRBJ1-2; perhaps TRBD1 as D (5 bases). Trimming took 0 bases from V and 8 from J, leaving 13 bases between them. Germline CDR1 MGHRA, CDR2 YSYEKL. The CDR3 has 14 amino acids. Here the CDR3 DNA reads TGCGCCAGCAGCCAAGATGATAGGGGAAGAGGCTACACCTTC. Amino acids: CASSQDDRGRGYTF.

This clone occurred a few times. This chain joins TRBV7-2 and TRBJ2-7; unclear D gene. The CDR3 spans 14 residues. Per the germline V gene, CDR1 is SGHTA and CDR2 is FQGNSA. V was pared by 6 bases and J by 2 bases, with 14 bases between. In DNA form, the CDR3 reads TGTGCCAGCAGTTCGCTCCCCCGGGCCTACGAGCAGTACTTC. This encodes CASSSLPRAYEQYF.

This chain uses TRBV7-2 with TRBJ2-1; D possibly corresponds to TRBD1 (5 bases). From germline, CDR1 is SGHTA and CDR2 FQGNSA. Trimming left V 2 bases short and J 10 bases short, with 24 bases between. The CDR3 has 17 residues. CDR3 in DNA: TGTGCCAGCAGCTTAAACTCTGGGGCGCTGGCTTGGGAAGAGCAGTTCTTC. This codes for CASSLNSGALAWEEQFF.

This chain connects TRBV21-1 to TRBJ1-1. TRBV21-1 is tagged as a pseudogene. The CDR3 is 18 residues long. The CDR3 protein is CASSKENGAYGMNTEAFF. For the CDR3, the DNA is TGTGCCAGCAGCAAAGAAAATGGAGCATACGGGATGAACACTGAAGCTTTCTTT.

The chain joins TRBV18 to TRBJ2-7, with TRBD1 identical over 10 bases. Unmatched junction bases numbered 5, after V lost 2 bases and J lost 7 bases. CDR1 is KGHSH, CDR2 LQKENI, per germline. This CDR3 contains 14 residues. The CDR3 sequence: CASSPRTGGGEQYF. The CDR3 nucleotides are TGTGCCAGCTCACCAAGGACAGGGGGTGGTGAGCAGTACTTC.

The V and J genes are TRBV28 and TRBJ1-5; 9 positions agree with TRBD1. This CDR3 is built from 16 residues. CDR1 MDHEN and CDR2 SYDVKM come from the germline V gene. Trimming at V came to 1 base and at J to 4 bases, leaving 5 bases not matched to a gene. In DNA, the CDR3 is TGTGCCAGCAGTTTATCGGGACAGGGACGAAATCAGCCCCAGCATTTT. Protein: CASSLSGQGRNQPQHF.

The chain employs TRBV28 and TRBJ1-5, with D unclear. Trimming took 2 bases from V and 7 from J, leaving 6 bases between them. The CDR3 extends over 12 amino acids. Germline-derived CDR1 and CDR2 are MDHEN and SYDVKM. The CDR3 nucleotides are TGTGCCAGCAGTTTACGAGCCCAGCCCCAGCATTTT. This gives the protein CASSLRAQPQHF.